Ten or more counts support the clone carrying this T cell receptor (beta chain). The target antigen is unknown. Using its own MiXCR run on the reads, TCRdb lists one record per CDR3 protein. The data show 500,000 or so distinct CDR3 sequences, with approximately 15% seen just once and under 30% held by the top ten. The sample belongs to a study of T cell repertoires in cytomegalovirus infection. On the study more broadly: TCR beta signatures that were public indicated CMV infection and matching HLA type.

Study-level results: CMV carriers having the relevant HLA were flagged by cumulative public TCR beta family frequency. Ex vivo, HLA-C-restricted CMV-specific TCR beta clonotypes prevailed over the rest of the response.

This CDR3 contains 16 residues. The trim removed 1 base at V and 1 base at J, leaving 5 bases unmatched. Per the germline V gene, CDR1 is MGHRA and CDR2 is YSYEKL. The J gene is TRBJ2-7, the V gene TRBV4-1, with 9 bases lining up with TRBD1. This TCR was sampled from a human donor in good health (CMV status not recorded). Some clones in this sample may be carry-over from other donors' samples. The sequenced sample was CD8+ T cells from PBMCs. The CDR3 loop is CASSQVGTGYSYEQYF. For the CDR3, the DNA is TGCGCCAGCAGCCAAGTTGGGACAGGGTATTCCTACGAGCAGTACTTC.